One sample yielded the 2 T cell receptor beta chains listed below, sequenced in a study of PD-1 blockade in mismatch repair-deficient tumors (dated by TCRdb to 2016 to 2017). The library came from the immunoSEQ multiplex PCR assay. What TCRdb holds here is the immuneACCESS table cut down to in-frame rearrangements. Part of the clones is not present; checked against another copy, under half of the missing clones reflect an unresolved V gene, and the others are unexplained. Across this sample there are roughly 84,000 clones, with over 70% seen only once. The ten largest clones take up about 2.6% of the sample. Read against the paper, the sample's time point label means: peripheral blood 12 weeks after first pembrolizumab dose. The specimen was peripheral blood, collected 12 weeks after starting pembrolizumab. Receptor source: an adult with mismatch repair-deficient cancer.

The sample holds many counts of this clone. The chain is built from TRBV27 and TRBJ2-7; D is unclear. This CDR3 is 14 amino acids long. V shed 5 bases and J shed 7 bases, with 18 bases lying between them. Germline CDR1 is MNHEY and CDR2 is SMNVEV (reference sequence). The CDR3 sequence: CASSTRLNLWEQYF. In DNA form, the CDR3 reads TGTGCCAGCAGTACGAGACTGAACCTATGGGAGCAGTACTTC.

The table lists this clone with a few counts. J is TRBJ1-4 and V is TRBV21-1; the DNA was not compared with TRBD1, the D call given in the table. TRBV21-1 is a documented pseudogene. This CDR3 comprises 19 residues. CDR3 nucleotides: TGTGCCAGCAGCAAAGAGGTGGAACAGGGGGCGTACATCGGTGAAAAACTGTTTTTT. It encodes CASSKEVEQGAYIGEKLFF.